The 2 T cell receptor beta chains listed next were all sequenced from one sample in a study of shared clonotypes between healthy human individuals (dated by TCRdb to the early 2020s). The library came from the immunoSEQ multiplex PCR assay. Not all clones reach the TCRdb copy of this immuneACCESS table, which keeps in-frame sequences only. Checked studies attribute under half of the gap to unresolved V genes and leave the rest unexplained. A total of about 560,000 clones appear in this sample, around 78% of them only once. The ten biggest clones cover around 12% of the sample. What was sequenced was PBMCs. These receptors were obtained from a woman aged 40 to 50 in good health. Some clones in this sample may be carry-over from other donors' samples.

Concerning this clone: A much larger clone is a single base away; this may be a read error. The CDR3 end shows no conserved phenylalanine or tryptophan, and so a read error is likely. This sequence joins TRBV19 and TRBJ1-5, with TRBD1 matching over 7 bases. V was pared by 1 base and J by 4 bases, with 7 bases of the junction left unmatched. The CDR3 length is 16 residues. Germline-derived CDR1 and CDR2 are LNHDA and SQIVND (reference sequence). The CDR3 loop reads CASSIGAGGENQPQHL. The CDR3 coding sequence is TGTGCCAGTAGTATAGGGGCAGGGGGTGAAAATCAGCCCCAGCATCTT.

The V gene is TRBV7-3, the J gene TRBJ2-2; D is undetermined. Germline V gives CDR1 SGHTA, CDR2 FQGTGA. The CDR3 loop spans 14 amino acids. V was pared by 5 bases and J by 1 base, with 8 bases between. CDR3 in amino acids: CASSPPGNTGELFF. CDR3 coding DNA: TGTGCCAGCAGCCCCCCAGGGAACACCGGGGAGCTGTTTTTT.